This is a list of T cell receptor beta chains from one sample in a study of shared clonotypes between healthy human individuals. Sequencing was performed with immunoSEQ multiplex PCR; in TCRdb, only in-frame clones are kept and a portion is missing. The sample lists roughly 320,000 clones, roughly 91% occurring once. The sequencing input was memory CD8+ T cells sorted from blood. The receptors stem from a man between 18 and 29 years old in good health. CDR3s include the opening cysteine and the closing phenylalanine or tryptophan. The D gene is left open where the match is weak. Part of the rows lack a size; the others show once, few, many or a class for expanded clones.

V: TRBV4-1
D: .
J: TRBJ1-4
size: .
CDR3: CASSHPTGREKLFF
DNA: TGCGCCAGCAGCCACCCGACAGGTCGGGAAAAACTGTTTTTT

V: TRBV9
D: .
J: TRBJ1-2
size: .
CDR3: CASSVGQDTYGYTF
DNA: TGTGCCAGCAGCGTAGGGCAGGACACCTATGGCTACACCTTC

V: TRBV4-1
D: TRBD2
J: TRBJ2-7
size: .
CDR3: CASSQATSGSSYEQYF
DNA: TGCGCCAGCAGCCAGGCTACTAGCGGGAGCTCCTACGAGCAGTACTTC

V: TRBV5-6
D: .
J: TRBJ2-2
size: .
CDR3: CASSLFAGKSGELFF
DNA: TGTGCCAGCAGCTTGTTCGCGGGGAAGTCCGGGGAGCTGTTTTTT

V: TRBV4-3
D: TRBD2
J: TRBJ2-5
size: .
CDR3: CASSQASSGADRTQYF
DNA: TGCGCCAGCAGCCAAGCGTCTAGCGGGGCGGATAGGACCCAGTACTTC

V: TRBV6-1
D: TRBD1
J: TRBJ1-6
size: .
CDR3: CASSGTGKETPLHF
DNA: TGTGCCAGCAGCGGGACAGGGAAGGAAACACCCCTCCACTTT

V: TRBV11-3
D: .
J: TRBJ2-3
size: .
CDR3: CASSDGPDTQYF
DNA: TGTGCCAGCAGCGACGGACCAGATACGCAGTATTTT

V: TRBV9
D: TRBD2
J: TRBJ2-5
size: few
CDR3: CASSVGDYYQETQYF
DNA: TGTGCCAGCAGCGTAGGGGACTATTACCAAGAGACCCAGTACTTC

V: TRBV27
D: TRBD1
J: TRBJ1-6
size: .
CDR3: CASRGDSLYNSPLHF
DNA: TGTGCCAGCAGGGGGGACAGCCTCTATAATTCACCCCTCCACTTT

V: TRBV15
D: TRBD2
J: TRBJ2-1
size: .
CDR3: CATSKLAGANNEQFF
DNA: TGTGCCACCAGCAAACTAGCGGGGGCCAACAATGAGCAGTTCTTC

V: TRBV7-9
D: TRBD1
J: TRBJ1-4
size: .
CDR3: CASSLQGATNEKLFF
DNA: TGTGCCAGCAGCTTACAGGGGGCGACTAATGAAAAACTGTTTTTT

V: TRBV7-6
D: TRBD1
J: TRBJ2-5
size: .
CDR3: CASSLNRGVETQYF
DNA: TGTGCCAGCAGCTTGAACAGGGGCGTAGAGACCCAGTACTTC

V: TRBV6-4
D: .
J: TRBJ2-7
size: .
CDR3: CASSLKEQYF
DNA: TGTGCCAGCAGTCTGAAGGAGCAGTACTTC

V: TRBV9
D: .
J: TRBJ2-1
size: .
CDR3: CASSVLPGGAYNEQFF
DNA: TGTGCCAGCAGCGTTTTACCCGGGGGAGCCTACAATGAGCAGTTCTTC

V: TRBV7-2
D: .
J: TRBJ2-2
size: .
CDR3: CASSFGFTGELFF
DNA: TGTGCCAGCAGCTTCGGATTTACCGGGGAGCTGTTTTTT

V: TRBV6-5
D: .
J: TRBJ1-6
size: .
CDR3: CASSFHRTFSPLHF
DNA: TGTGCCAGCAGTTTCCACAGAACGTTTTCACCCCTCCACTTT

V: TRBV4-1
D: .
J: TRBJ2-3
size: .
CDR3: CASSQRPPASRRGTTDTQYF
DNA: TGCGCCAGCAGCCAAAGACCACCGGCTTCCCGAAGGGGGACCACAGATACGCAGTATTTT

V: TRBV2
D: .
J: TRBJ1-1
size: .
CDR3: CASGLVNTEAFF
DNA: TGTGCCAGCGGACTAGTGAACACTGAAGCTTTCTTT

V: TRBV27
D: TRBD2
J: TRBJ2-7
size: .
CDR3: CASSPRGGPAYEQYF
DNA: TGTGCCAGCAGTCCCCGGGGAGGGCCAGCATACGAGCAGTACTTC